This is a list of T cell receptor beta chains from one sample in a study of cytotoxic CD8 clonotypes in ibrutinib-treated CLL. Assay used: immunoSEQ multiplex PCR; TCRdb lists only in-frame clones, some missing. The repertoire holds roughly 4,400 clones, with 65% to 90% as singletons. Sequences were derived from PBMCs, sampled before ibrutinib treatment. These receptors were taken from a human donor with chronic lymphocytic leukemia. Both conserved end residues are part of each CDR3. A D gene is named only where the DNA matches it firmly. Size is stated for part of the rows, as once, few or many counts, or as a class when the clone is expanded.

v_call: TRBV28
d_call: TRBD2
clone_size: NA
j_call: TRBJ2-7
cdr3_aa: CASSRGGSSYEQYF
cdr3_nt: TGTGCCAGCAGTCGCGGGGGAAGCTCCTACGAGCAGTACTTC

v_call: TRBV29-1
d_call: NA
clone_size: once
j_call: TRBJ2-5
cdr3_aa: CSVEVTRGAQYF
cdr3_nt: TGCAGCGTTGAAGTCACTCGCGGGGCCCAGTACTTC

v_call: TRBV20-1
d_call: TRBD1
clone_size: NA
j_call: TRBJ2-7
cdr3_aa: CSAGTGEAQYF
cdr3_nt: TGCAGTGCTGGGACAGGGGAAGCGCAGTACTTC

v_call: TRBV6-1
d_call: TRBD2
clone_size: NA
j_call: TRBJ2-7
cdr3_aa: CASSATSGRPYEQYF
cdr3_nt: TGTGCCAGCAGTGCCACTAGCGGGAGACCCTACGAGCAGTACTTC

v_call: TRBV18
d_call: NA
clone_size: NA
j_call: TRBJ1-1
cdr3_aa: CASSPTRGTEAFF
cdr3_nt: TGTGCCAGCTCACCGACGAGGGGCACTGAAGCTTTCTTT

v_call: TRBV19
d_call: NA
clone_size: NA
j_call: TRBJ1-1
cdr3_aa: CASSIDWREGTEAFF
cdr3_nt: TGTGCCAGTAGTATAGATTGGAGGGAGGGCACTGAAGCTTTCTTT

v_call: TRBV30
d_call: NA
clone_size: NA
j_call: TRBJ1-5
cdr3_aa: CASGVRQPQHF
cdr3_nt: TGTGCCTCAGGCGTAAGACAGCCCCAGCATTTT

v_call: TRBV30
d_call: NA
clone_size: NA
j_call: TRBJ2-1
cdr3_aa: CAWNGGSYNEQFF
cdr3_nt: TGTGCCTGGAACGGGGGTTCCTACAATGAGCAGTTCTTC

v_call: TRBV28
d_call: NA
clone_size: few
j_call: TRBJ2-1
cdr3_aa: CASSLGTFLLDEQFF
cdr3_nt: TGTGCCAGCAGTTTGGGGACCTTTCTCTTGGATGAGCAGTTCTTC

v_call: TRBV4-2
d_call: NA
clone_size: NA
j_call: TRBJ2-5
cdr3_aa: CASSQASVNQETQYF
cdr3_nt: TGTGCCAGCAGCCAGGCTAGCGTGAACCAAGAGACCCAGTACTTC

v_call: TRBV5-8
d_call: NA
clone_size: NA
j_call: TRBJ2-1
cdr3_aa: CASSFGSNEQFF
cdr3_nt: TGTGCCAGCAGCTTCGGGTCGAATGAGCAGTTCTTC

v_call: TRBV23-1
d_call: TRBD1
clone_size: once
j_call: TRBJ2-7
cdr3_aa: CASSHPPTGGGYEQYF
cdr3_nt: TGCGCCAGCAGTCACCCCCCGACAGGGGGCGGGTACGAGCAGTACTTC

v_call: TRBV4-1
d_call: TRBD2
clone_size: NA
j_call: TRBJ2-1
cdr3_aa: CASSPYGGLAGAYNEQFF
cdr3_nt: TGCGCCAGCAGCCCGTACGGGGGACTAGCGGGAGCCTACAATGAGCAGTTCTTC

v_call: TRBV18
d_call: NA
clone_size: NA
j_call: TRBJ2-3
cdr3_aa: CASSPQDTQYF
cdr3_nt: TGTGCCAGCTCACCGCAAGATACGCAGTATTTT

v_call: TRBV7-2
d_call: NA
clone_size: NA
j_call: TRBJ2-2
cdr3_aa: CASSSWTTNTGELFF
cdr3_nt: TGTGCCAGCAGCTCTTGGACAACGAACACCGGGGAGCTGTTTTTT

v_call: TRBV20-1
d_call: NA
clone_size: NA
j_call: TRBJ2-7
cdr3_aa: CSARTSYEQYF
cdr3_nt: TGCAGTGCTAGGACCTCCTACGAGCAGTACTTC

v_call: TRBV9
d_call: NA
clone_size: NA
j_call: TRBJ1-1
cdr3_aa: CASSVALGGTEAFF
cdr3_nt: TGTGCCAGCAGCGTAGCTCTTGGGGGCACTGAAGCTTTCTTT

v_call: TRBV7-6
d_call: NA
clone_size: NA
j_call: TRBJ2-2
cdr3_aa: CASVGNPGSGELFF
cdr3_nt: TGTGCCAGCGTCGGGAACCCCGGATCCGGGGAGCTGTTTTTT

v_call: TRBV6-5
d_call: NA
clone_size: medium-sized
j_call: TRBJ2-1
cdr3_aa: CASSHRDPSAGEQFF
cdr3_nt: TGTGCCAGCAGTCACCGGGACCCCAGCGCGGGTGAGCAGTTCTTC

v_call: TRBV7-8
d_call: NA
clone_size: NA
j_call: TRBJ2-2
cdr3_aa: CASSQSIGTGELFF
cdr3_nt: TGTGCCAGCAGCCAAAGTATCGGCACCGGGGAGCTGTTTTTT

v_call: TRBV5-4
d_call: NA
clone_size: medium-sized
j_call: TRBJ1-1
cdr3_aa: CASSRFGQKNTEAFF
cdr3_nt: TGTGCCAGCAGCCGTTTCGGACAGAAGAACACTGAAGCTTTCTTT

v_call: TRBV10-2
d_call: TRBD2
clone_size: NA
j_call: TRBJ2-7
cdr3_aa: CASSESSREGGEQYF
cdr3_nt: TGCGCCAGCAGTGAGTCTTCCCGGGAGGGTGGCGAGCAGTACTTC

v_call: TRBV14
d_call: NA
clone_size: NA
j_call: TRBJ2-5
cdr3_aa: CASSQLGQQETQYF
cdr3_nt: TGTGCCAGCAGCCAACTCGGGCAACAAGAGACCCAGTACTTC

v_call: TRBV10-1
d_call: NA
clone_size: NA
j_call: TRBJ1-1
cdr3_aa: CASSESPMGRDEAFF
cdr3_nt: TGCGCCAGCAGTGAGTCGCCCATGGGTAGAGATGAAGCTTTCTTT

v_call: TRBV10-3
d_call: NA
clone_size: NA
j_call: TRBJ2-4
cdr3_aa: CAISDGQKFIQYF
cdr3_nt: TGTGCCATCAGTGACGGGCAGAAATTCATTCAGTACTTC

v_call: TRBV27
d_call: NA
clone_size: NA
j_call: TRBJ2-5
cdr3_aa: CASSLLGSRAGRGETQYF
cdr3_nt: TGTGCCAGCAGTTTATTGGGATCGAGAGCGGGTAGGGGAGAGACCCAGTACTTC

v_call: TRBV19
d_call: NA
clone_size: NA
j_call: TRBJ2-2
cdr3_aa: CASIPSRVATGELFF
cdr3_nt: TGTGCCAGTATCCCATCACGGGTTGCGACCGGGGAGCTGTTTTTT

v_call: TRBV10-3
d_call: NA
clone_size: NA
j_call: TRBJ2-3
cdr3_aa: CAISLQGGSLRSTDTQYF
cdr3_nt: TGTGCCATCAGTTTGCAAGGAGGATCTCTTAGAAGCACAGATACGCAGTATTTT

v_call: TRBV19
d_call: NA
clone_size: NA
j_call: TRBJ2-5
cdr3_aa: CASSGGAQETQYF
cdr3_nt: TGTGCCAGTAGTGGGGGGGCCCAAGAGACCCAGTACTTC

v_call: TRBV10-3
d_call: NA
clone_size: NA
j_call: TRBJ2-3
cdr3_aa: CAISGDPLVRSTDTQYF
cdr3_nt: TGTGCCATCAGTGGAGATCCTTTGGTGCGCAGCACAGATACGCAGTATTTT

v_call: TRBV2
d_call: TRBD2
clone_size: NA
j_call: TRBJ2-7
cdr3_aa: CASRLTSGSSYEQYF
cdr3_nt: TGTGCCAGCAGGCTTACTAGCGGGTCTTCCTACGAGCAGTACTTC

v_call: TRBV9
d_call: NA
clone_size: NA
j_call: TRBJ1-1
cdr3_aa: CASSPTPRVETEAFF
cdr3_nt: TGTGCCAGCAGCCCGACCCCCAGGGTAGAAACTGAAGCTTTCTTT

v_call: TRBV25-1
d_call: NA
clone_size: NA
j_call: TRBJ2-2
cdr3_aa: CASSNTWSASAGELFF
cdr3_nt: TGTGCCAGCAGTAACACCTGGTCAGCTAGTGCCGGGGAGCTGTTTTTT

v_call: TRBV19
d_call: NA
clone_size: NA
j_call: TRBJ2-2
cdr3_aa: CASSLGRMNTGELFF
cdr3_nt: TGTGCCAGTAGCCTTGGAAGGATGAACACCGGGGAGCTGTTTTTT

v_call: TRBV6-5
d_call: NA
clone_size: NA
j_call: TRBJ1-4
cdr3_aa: CASSYSRGGGEKLFF
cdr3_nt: TGTGCCAGCAGTTACTCGAGAGGGGGAGGAGAAAAACTGTTTTTT

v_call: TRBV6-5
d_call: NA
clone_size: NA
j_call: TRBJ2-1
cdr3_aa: CASKTSANDEQFF
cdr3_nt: TGTGCTAGTAAGACTAGTGCTAACGATGAGCAGTTCTTC

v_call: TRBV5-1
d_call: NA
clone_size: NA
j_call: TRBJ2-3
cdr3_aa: CASSPPTAASTDTQYF
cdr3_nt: TGCGCCAGCAGCCCCCCCACCGCGGCAAGCACAGATACGCAGTATTTT

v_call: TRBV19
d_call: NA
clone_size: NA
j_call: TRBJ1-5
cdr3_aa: CASSTGSNQPQHF
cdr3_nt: TGTGCCAGTAGTACAGGGAGCAATCAGCCCCAGCATTTT

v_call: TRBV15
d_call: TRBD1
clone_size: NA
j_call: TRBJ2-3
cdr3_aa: CATSRENRGRGTDTQYF
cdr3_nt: TGTGCCACCAGCAGAGAAAACAGGGGGCGAGGCACAGATACGCAGTATTTT

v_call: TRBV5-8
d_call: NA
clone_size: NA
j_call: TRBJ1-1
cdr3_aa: CASSLVSHGNTEAFF
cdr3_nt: TGTGCCAGCAGCTTGGTAAGCCATGGGAACACTGAAGCTTTCTTT

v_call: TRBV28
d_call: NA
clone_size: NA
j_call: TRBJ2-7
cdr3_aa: CASSLWFPQGQYF
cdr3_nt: TGTGCCAGCAGTTTATGGTTCCCCCAAGGGCAGTACTTC

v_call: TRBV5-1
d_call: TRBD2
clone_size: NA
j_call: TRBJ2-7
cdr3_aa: CASSSPFPSTLAGDSYEQYF
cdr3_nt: TGCGCCAGCAGTTCGCCTTTTCCCTCCACTCTAGCGGGAGATTCCTACGAGCAGTACTTC

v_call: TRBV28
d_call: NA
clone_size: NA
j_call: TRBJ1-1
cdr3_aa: CATLPTENTEAFF
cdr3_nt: TGTGCCACCCTCCCAACGGAGAACACTGAAGCTTTCTTT

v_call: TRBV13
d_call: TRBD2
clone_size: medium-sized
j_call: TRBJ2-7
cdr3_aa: CASSSGTSGSAYEQYF
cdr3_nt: TGTGCCAGCAGCTCAGGGACTAGCGGGAGTGCCTACGAGCAGTACTTC

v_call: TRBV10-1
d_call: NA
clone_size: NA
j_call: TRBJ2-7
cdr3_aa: CASSESGQYEQYF
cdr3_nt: TGCGCCAGCAGTGAGTCTGGGCAGTACGAGCAGTACTTC

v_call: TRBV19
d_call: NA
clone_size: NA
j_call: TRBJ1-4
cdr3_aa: CASRSGVPWINEKLFF
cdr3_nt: TGTGCCAGTAGGAGCGGAGTACCGTGGATTAATGAAAAACTGTTTTTT

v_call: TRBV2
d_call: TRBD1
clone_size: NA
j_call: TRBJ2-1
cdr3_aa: CASTGTDRYNEQFF
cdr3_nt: TGTGCCAGCACCGGGACAGACCGATACAATGAGCAGTTCTTC

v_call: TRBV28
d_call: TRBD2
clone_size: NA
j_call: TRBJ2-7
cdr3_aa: CASSLLSGSPWEQYF
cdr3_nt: TGTGCCAGCAGTTTACTTAGCGGGTCCCCCTGGGAGCAGTACTTC

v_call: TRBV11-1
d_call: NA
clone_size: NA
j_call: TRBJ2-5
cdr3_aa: CASSLERVETQYF
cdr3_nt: TGTGCCAGCAGCTTAGAACGGGTAGAGACCCAGTACTTC

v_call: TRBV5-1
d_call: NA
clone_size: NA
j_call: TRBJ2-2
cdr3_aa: CASSSGRVYTGELFF
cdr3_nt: TGCGCCAGCAGCTCGGGTAGGGTGTACACCGGGGAGCTGTTTTTT

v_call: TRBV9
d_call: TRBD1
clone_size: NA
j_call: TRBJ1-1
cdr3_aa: CASSVAGGNTEAFF
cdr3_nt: TGTGCCAGCAGCGTAGCAGGGGGAAACACTGAAGCTTTCTTT

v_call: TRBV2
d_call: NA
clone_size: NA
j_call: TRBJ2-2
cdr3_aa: CASSDVVRTGELFF
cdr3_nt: TGTGCCAGCAGTGATGTGGTAAGGACCGGGGAGCTGTTTTTT

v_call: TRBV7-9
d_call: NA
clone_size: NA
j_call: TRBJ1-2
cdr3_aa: CASSRTFAGYTF
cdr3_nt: TGTGCCAGCAGCCGGACTTTCGCTGGCTACACCTTC

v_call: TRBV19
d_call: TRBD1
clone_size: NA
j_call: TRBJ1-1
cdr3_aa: CASRSQGTVNTEAFF
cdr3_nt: TGTGCCAGTAGAAGTCAGGGGACAGTGAACACTGAAGCTTTCTTT

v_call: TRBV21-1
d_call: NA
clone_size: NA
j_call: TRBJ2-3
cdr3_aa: CASSRPPGLAGCTDTQYF
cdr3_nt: TGTGCCAGCAGCAGACCCCCTGGGCTAGCGGGGTGCACAGATACGCAGTATTTT